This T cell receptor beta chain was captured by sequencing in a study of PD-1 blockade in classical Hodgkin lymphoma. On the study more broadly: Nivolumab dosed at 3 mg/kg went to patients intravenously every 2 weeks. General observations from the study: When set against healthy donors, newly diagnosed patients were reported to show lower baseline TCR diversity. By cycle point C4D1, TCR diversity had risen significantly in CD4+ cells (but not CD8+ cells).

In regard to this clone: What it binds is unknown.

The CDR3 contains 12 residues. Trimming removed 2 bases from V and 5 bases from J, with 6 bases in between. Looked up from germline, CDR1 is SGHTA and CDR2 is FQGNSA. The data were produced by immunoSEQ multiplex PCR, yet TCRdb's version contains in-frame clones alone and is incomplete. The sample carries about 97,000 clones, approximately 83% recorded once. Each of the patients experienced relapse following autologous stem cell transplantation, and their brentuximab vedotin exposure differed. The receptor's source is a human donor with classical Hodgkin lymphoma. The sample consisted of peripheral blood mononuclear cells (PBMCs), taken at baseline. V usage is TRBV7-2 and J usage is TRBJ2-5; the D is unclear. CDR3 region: CASSLMLETQYF. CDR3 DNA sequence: TGTGCCAGCAGCTTAATGCTCGAGACCCAGTACTTC.